A single sample is the source of the 19 T cell receptor beta chains below, sequenced in a study of lymphopenia after photon versus proton radiotherapy. Generated by immunoSEQ multiplex PCR, the TCRdb table keeps only in-frame clones and is missing some. The table has about 160,000 clones, approximately 86% seen once. The sample here was peripheral blood, taken from a patient treated with photon-based radiotherapy. These TCRs come from a middle-aged man with gastric cancer.

The DNA for the CDR3 is TGTGCCAGCAGCTTAGGGGGGCCCCCGGATCAGCCCCAGCATTTT. It codes for CASSLGGPPDQPQHF. The chain joins TRBV7-9 to TRBJ1-5, with a weak D call TRBD1 (6 bases). The CDR3 loop spans 15 amino acids. Trimming cost V 1 base and J 5 bases, with 12 bases left between them. The germline V gene encodes CDR1 SEHNR and CDR2 FQNEAQ (reference sequence).

V is TRBV18 and J is TRBJ1-1, with TRBD1 matching 7 bases. The CDR3 loop spans 15 amino acids. Germline CDR1 reads KGHSH; CDR2 reads LQKENI. Trimming cost V 1 base and J 4 bases; bases outside gene matches: 6. CDR3: CASSPLEGAGTEAFF. In DNA form, the CDR3 reads TGTGCCAGCTCACCACTGGAGGGGGCGGGCACTGAAGCTTTCTTT.

CDR3 region: CASSQGSNQPQHF. The CDR3 coding sequence is TGTGCCAGCAGCCAAGGGAGCAATCAGCCCCAGCATTTT. The chain employs TRBV7-2 and TRBJ1-5; the D is unclear. The CDR3 loop spans 13 amino acids. The V gene's germline CDR1 is SGHTA and CDR2 FQGNSA. The V end was cut by 5 bases, the J end by 1 base, with 6 bases between.

V usage is TRBV2 and J usage is TRBJ1-2; 9 positions match TRBD1. J was trimmed by 5 bases and V by 10 bases; bases with no gene match: 20. This CDR3 is 17 amino acids long. Germline-derived CDR1 and CDR2 are SNHLY and FYNNEI. The CDR3 nucleotides read TGTGCCACTCCGCTGGGACAGGGATTCTTCGGGGAGTATGGCTACACCTTC. Protein: CATPLGQGFFGEYGYTF.

The DNA of the CDR3 is TGTGCCAGCAGTTCCTCAGCTTATCAGCCCCAGCATTTT. Its protein product is CASSSSAYQPQHF. The rearrangement uses TRBV6-5 and TRBJ1-5; D is ambiguous. CDR3 size: 13 residues. From germline, CDR1 is MNHEY and CDR2 SVGAGI. Between the trimmed V and J ends, which lost 4 bases and 5 bases, there was a span of 9 bases.

The chain links TRBV7-5 to TRBJ1-2; the D call TRBD1 from the table was never checked on the DNA. TRBV7-5 is given as a pseudogene. This CDR3 has 16 amino acids. The CDR3 DNA reads TGTGCCAGAAGCCACCCAGGACAGGGTCGGAACTATGGCTACACCTTC. Translation gives CARSHPGQGRNYGYTF.

The J gene is TRBJ1-2, the V gene TRBV18, with D uncertain. The CDR3 is made up of 13 amino acids. Germline CDR1 is KGHSH and CDR2 is LQKENI. With 2 bases removed from V and 4 bases from J, the gap between germline ends came to 8 bases. The CDR3: CASSPVRSYGYTF. The CDR3, as DNA: TGTGCCAGCTCACCAGTGCGGAGCTATGGCTACACCTTC.

The V call is TRBV10-2, the J call TRBJ1-5; maybe TRBD1 (5 bases). CDR3 length: 14 residues. V was clipped by 7 bases and J by 6 bases, with 16 bases between them. Germline V gene sequence: CDR1 WSHSY, CDR2 SAAADI. CDR3 sequence: CASTDNSNTQPQHF. In DNA form, the CDR3 reads TGCGCCAGCACGGACAATTCTAATACTCAGCCCCAGCATTTT.

The genes are TRBV7-8 and TRBJ2-1; D is possibly TRBD1 or TRBD2 (5 bases each). The CDR3 contains 15 residues. CDR1 is SGHVS, CDR2 FQNEAQ, per germline. Trimming cost V 6 bases and J 6 bases, with 18 bases left between them. The CDR3 DNA follows: TGTGCCAGCAGTCGGGACGGGCAACCTACCAATGAGCAGTTCTTC. Protein product: CASSRDGQPTNEQFF.

The CDR3 sequence: CASSQEAGLARTGELFF. Written as DNA, the CDR3 is TGCGCCAGCAGCCAAGAGGCGGGGCTAGCGAGAACCGGGGAGCTGTTTTTT. The V and J genes are TRBV4-3 and TRBJ2-2; tentatively, D is TRBD2 (6 bases). Trimming cost V 0 bases and J 5 bases, with 16 bases left between them. The CDR3 covers 17 residues. Germline CDR1 and CDR2: LGHNA and YSLEER.

V usage is TRBV19 and J usage is TRBJ1-5, with 11 bases identical to TRBD1. J was trimmed by 4 bases and V by 4 bases; bases with no gene match: 3. Germline V gives CDR1 LNHDA, CDR2 SQIVND (reference sequence). The CDR3 covers 15 residues. This CDR3 reads CASSRDRGENQPQHF. The CDR3 DNA sequence: TGTGCCAGTAGTAGGGACAGGGGGGAGAATCAGCCCCAGCATTTT.

V and J are TRBV30 and TRBJ2-5; 9 positions agree with TRBD2. The V and J ends lost 4 bases and 5 bases, in that order; junction bases with no gene match: 11. CDR1 and CDR2 from the germline V gene are GTSNPN and SVGIG (reference sequence). This CDR3 contains 15 residues. CDR3 in amino acids: CAWKGSGRSGETQYF. CDR3 DNA sequence: TGTGCCTGGAAGGGTAGCGGGAGAAGCGGGGAGACCCAGTACTTC.

This clone was found once. The chain joins TRBV5-1 to TRBJ2-5; D is perhaps TRBD1 (5 bases). CDR3 length: 14 amino acids. Germline CDR1 and CDR2: SGHRS and YFSETQ. Trimming left V 0 bases short and J 3 bases short, with 9 bases between. In DNA form, the CDR3 reads TGCGCCAGCAGCTTGGGGGCAGGGAAAGAGACCCAGTACTTC. Translation: CASSLGAGKETQYF.

The CDR3: CASSLSIAHYEQYF. The CDR3 nucleotides read TGTGCCAGCAGTCTCTCGATTGCCCACTACGAGCAGTACTTC. V usage is TRBV27 and J usage is TRBJ2-7, with D unclear. The germline V and J ends were trimmed by 5 bases and 3 bases, with 14 bases remaining between them. The CDR3 length is 14 residues. Germline-derived CDR1 and CDR2 are MNHEY and SMNVEV (reference sequence).

This clone has a single count. The rearrangement links TRBV15 to TRBJ2-7; the D gene is possibly TRBD1 (5 bases). This CDR3 is 15 amino acids long. The germline gives CDR1 LNHNV, CDR2 YYDKDF (reference sequence). Trimming took off 0 bases at V and 5 bases at J, with 14 bases between the two ends. The CDR3 loop is CATSRDLRESHEQYF. The CDR3 DNA sequence: TGTGCCACCAGCAGAGATCTCAGGGAATCTCACGAGCAGTACTTC.

The chain uses TRBV29-1 and TRBJ2-1, with TRBD2 matching 9 bases. This CDR3 is built from 15 residues. Germline V gene data show CDR1 as SQVTM and CDR2 as ANQGSEA. V lost 7 bases and J lost 4; bases outside the gene matches: 11. CDR3 residues: CSGGGETSGYNEQFF. CDR3 nucleotides: TGCAGCGGTGGGGGTGAGACTAGCGGATACAATGAGCAGTTCTTC.

The V and J genes are TRBV28 and TRBJ2-7; the match to TRBD1 covers 9 bases. The J segment lost 1 base and the V segment lost 6 bases, leaving 4 bases of the junction unmatched. The CDR3 loop spans 14 amino acids. Germline loops: CDR1 MDHEN, CDR2 SYDVKM. The CDR3, as DNA: TGTGCCAGCAGGGACAGGGGCTCTTCCTACGAGCAGTACTTC. Amino acids: CASRDRGSSYEQYF.

The chain is built from TRBV4-1 and TRBJ2-7; D is possibly TRBD2 (5 bases). Germline CDR1 and CDR2: MGHRA and YSYEKL. The CDR3 runs to 12 residues. Trimming pared 2 bases from V and 11 bases from J, leaving 13 bases between. The CDR3 loop is CASSQMGALKYF. The CDR3, as DNA: TGCGCCAGCAGCCAAATGGGAGCTTTAAAGTACTTC.

The rearrangement links TRBV19 to TRBJ2-7; 9 nucleotides align to TRBD1. Trimming took 5 bases from V and 3 from J; bases not matched to a gene: 8. Germline values: CDR1 LNHDA, CDR2 SQIVND (reference sequence). The CDR3 consists of 15 residues. The CDR3 DNA follows: TGTGCCAGTAGTTCCCTCACAGGGGGCGGCTACGAGCAGTACTTC. Encoded protein: CASSSLTGGGYEQYF.